This T cell receptor beta chain was identified during a study of metastatic and nonmetastatic thyroid tumors. Study overall: From malignant and benign thyroid patients, repertoires in blood and in tumor or nodule tissue were compared.

The entire patient cohort was treatment-naive prior to thyroid surgery. This clone was seen repeatedly, ten times or more. Its antigen is currently unknown. Original handling: Building a distant-metastasis classifier for papillary thyroid cancer drew on CDR3 differences across clinicopathological groups. TCRdb re-called the PCR reads through MiXCR. In this record, the V and J calls reflect TCRdb's handling and not the investigators' own analysis. The sample has some 93,000 clones; more than 9.5% are singletons. Study findings and constraints: As reported, TCR beta diversity in blood and tumor was significantly higher in malignant thyroid tumors than in benign nodules.

The clonotype comes from a female donor with papillary thyroid cancer or a benign thyroid nodule (not recorded which). Some clones in this sample may be carry-over from other donors' samples. The sequencing input was blood.

The CDR3 DNA is TGTGCCAGCAGGGACAGGGCTTGGGGAAACACCATATATTTT. Translated: CASRDRAWGNTIYF. This rearrangement joins TRBV3-1 to TRBJ1-3, with TRBD1 matching over 8 bases. CDR1 is LGHDT, CDR2 YNNKEL, per germline (reference sequence). The CDR3 covers 14 residues. V lost 6 bases, J lost 4 bases, and 5 bases stayed unmatched. Combining the CDR3 with reference TRBV3-1 and TRBJ1-3 gives the whole variable domain DTAVSQTPKYLVTQMGNDKSIKCEQNLGHDTMYWYKQDSKKFLKIMFSYNNKELIINETVPNRFSPKSPDKAHLNLHINSLELGDSAVYFCASRDRAWGNTIYFGEGSWLTVV.